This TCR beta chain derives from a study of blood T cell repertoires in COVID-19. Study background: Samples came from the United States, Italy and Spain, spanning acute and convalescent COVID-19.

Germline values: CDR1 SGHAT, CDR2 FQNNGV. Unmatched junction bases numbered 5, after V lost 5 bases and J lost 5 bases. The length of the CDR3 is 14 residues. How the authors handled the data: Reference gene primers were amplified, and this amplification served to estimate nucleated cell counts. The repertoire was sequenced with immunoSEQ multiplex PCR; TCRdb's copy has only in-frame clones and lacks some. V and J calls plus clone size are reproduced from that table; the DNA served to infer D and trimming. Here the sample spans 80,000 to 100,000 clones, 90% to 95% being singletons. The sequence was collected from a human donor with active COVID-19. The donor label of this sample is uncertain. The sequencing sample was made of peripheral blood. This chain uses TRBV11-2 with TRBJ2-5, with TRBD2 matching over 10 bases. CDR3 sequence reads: CASSISGGRETQYF. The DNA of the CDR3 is TGTGCCAGCAGCATTAGCGGGGGGCGGGAGACCCAGTACTTC.